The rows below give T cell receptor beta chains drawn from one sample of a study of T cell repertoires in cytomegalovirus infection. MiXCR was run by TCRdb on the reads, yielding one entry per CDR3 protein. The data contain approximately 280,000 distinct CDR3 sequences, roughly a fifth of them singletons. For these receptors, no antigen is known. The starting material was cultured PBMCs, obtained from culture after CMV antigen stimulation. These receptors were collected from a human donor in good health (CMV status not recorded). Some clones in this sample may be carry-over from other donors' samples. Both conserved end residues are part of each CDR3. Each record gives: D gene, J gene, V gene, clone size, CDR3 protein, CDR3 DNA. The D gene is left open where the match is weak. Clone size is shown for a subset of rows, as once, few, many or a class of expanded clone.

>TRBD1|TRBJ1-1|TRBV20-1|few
CSATRDSEAFF
TGCAGTGCAACCCGGGACAGTGAAGCTTTCTTT
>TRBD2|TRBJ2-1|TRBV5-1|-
CASRETSGSGEQFF
TGCGCCAGCAGGGAGACTAGCGGGAGTGGCGAGCAGTTCTTC
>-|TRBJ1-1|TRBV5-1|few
CASQLYMGTEAFF
TGCGCCAGCCAACTTTATATGGGCACTGAAGCTTTCTTT
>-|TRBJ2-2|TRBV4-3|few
CASSQDPWTRGDAGELFF
TGCGCCAGCAGCCAAGATCCTTGGACACGCGGGGACGCCGGGGAGCTGTTTTTT
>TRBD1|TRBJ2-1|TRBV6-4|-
CASSEQGQYNEQFF
TGTGCCAGCAGTGAACAGGGACAGTACAATGAGCAGTTCTTC
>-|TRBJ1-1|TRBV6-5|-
CASSYSIGMNTEAFF
TGTGCCAGCAGTTACTCGATAGGGATGAACACTGAAGCTTTCTTT
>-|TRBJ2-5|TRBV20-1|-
CSARDSRRSETQYF
TGCAGTGCTAGAGACTCCAGGCGGTCAGAGACCCAGTACTTC
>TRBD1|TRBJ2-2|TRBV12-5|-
CASGLVGQGNTGELFF
TGTGCTAGTGGTTTGGTGGGACAGGGGAACACCGGGGAGCTGTTTTTT
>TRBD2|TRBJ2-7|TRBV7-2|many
CASSSGLGEQYF
TGTGCCAGCAGCTCGGGACTAGGCGAGCAGTACTTC
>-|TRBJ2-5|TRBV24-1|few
CATSEPGPTGAETQYF
TGTGCCACCAGTGAACCCGGGCCTACTGGCGCGGAGACCCAGTACTTC
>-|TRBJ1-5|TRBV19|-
CASAKGTGLNQPQHF
TGTGCCAGCGCCAAGGGAACAGGGCTTAATCAGCCCCAGCATTTT
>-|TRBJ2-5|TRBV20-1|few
CSASGTASRAQYF
TGCAGTGCTTCCGGGACTGCTTCACGGGCCCAGTACTTC
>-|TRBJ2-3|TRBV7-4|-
CASRRPGPRDTQYF
TGTGCCAGCAGACGCCCGGGACCCAGAGATACGCAGTATTTT
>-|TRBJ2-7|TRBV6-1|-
CASSEWVGSHEQYF
TGTGCCAGCAGTGAATGGGTTGGGTCCCACGAGCAGTACTTC
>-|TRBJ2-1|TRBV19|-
CASSIRLAGEQFF
TGTGCCAGTAGTATACGTCTCGCAGGGGAGCAGTTCTTC
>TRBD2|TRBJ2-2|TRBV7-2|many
CASSSLAGGAGELFF
TGTGCCAGCAGCAGCCTAGCGGGAGGGGCCGGGGAGCTGTTTTTT
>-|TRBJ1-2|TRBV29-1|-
CSVEDSSGRSSYGYTF
TGCAGCGTTGAAGATTCTTCAGGGAGATCCAGCTATGGCTACACCTTC
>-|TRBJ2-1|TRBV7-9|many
CASSFEPGSSYNEQFF
TGTGCCAGCAGCTTCGAACCGGGGAGCTCCTACAATGAGCAGTTCTTC
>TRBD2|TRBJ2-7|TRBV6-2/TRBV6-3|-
CASSQKLAGGSEQYF
TGTGCCAGCAGTCAGAAACTAGCGGGAGGTTCCGAGCAGTACTTC
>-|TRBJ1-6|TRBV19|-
CASSISASAGYNSPLHF
TGTGCCAGTAGTATATCAGCCTCTGCAGGGTATAATTCACCCCTCCACTTT